These 23 T cell receptor beta chains share one sample of origin, sequenced in a study of cytomegalovirus exposure and HLA in healthy donors. Measured with immunoSEQ multiplex PCR; TCRdb has only the in-frame clones, and not every one. The data contain about 190,000 clones, 86% of them singletons. Sequencing was carried out using PBMCs. The receptor set was obtained from a young woman in good health and CMV-seronegative.

The J gene is TRBJ2-2, the V gene TRBV10-2, with TRBD1 matching 10 bases. The V gene's germline CDR1 is WSHSY and CDR2 SAAADI. The V and J ends lost 5 bases and 6 bases, in that order; junction bases with no gene match: 6. This CDR3 spans 15 amino acids. The CDR3 DNA sequence: TGCGCCAGCAGTTGGGGGGACAGGGGCCCCGGGGAGCTGTTTTTT. Amino acids: CASSWGDRGPGELFF.

This rearrangement joins TRBV15 to TRBJ1-4; 7 nucleotides match TRBD1. In germline, CDR1 is LNHNV, CDR2 YYDKDF (reference sequence). The CDR3 runs 17 residues. V dropped 1 base and J dropped 8; count of bases not matched to a gene: 13. CDR3 sequence: CATSRAGRGLSREKLFF. CDR3 bases: TGTGCCACCAGCAGAGCGGGCAGGGGGTTAAGTAGGGAAAAACTGTTTTTT.

The rearrangement joins TRBV4-1 to TRBJ2-7, with D tentatively TRBD1 (6 bases). The germline V gene encodes CDR1 MGHRA and CDR2 YSYEKL. With 1 base removed from V and 0 bases from J, the gap between germline ends came to 7 bases. This CDR3 contains 14 residues. CDR3 region: CASSQGTDSYEQYF. The CDR3, as DNA: TGCGCCAGCAGCCAAGGGACAGACTCCTACGAGCAGTACTTC.

The chain links TRBV27 to TRBJ1-1, with D possibly matching TRBD1 (6 bases). Trimming took off 6 bases at V and 10 bases at J, with 18 bases between the two ends. The CDR3 has 13 residues. The germline V gene has CDR1 MNHEY and CDR2 SMNVEV (reference sequence). In DNA form, the CDR3 reads TGTGCCAGCAGCCGGATGGGGGACACACCAGCTTTCTTT. Translated, it gives CASSRMGDTPAFF.

This clone was seen only once. V gene TRBV10-3 combines with J gene TRBJ2-1; 10 nucleotides match TRBD2. V trimming: 8 bases; J trimming: 10 bases; junction bases outside the gene matches: 11. This CDR3 spans 14 amino acids. Germline V gene lookup returns CDR1 ENHRY and CDR2 SYGVKD. CDR3 protein: CAISSLAGSSEQFF. CDR3 sequence (DNA): TGTGCCATCTCCTCACTAGCGGGAAGTAGCGAGCAGTTCTTC.

This clone has at least ten counts. This chain uses TRBV6-4 with TRBJ1-6; no clear D. CDR1 and CDR2 (germline): MRHNA, SNTAGT. The CDR3 is 15 amino acids. V shed 3 bases and J shed 7 bases, with 13 bases lying between them. The CDR3 spells CASSDAAYENSPLHF. Written as DNA, the CDR3 is TGTGCCAGCAGTGATGCGGCGTATGAAAATTCACCCCTCCACTTT.

The chain carries TRBV6-5 and TRBJ1-6; D gene unclear. The CDR3 covers 13 residues. V was pared by 2 bases and J by 7 bases, with 6 bases between. CDR1 is MNHEY and CDR2 is SVGAGI in the germline V gene. In DNA form, the CDR3 reads TGTGCCAGCAGTTACAAGCGGAATTCACCCCTCCACTTT. It yields the protein CASSYKRNSPLHF.

This clone occurred once. CDR3 loop: CASSASGTGVNYGYTF. In DNA form, the CDR3 reads TGTGCCAGCAGCGCATCCGGGACAGGGGTTAACTATGGCTACACCTTC. This rearrangement joins TRBV7-9 to TRBJ1-2; 10 bases are a match to TRBD1. The ends lost 5 bases at V and 1 base at J; junction bases unmatched: 7. Germline V gene sequence: CDR1 SEHNR, CDR2 FQNEAQ (reference sequence). This CDR3 contains 16 residues.

The rearrangement uses TRBV6-1 and TRBJ2-7; TRBD2 aligns across 7 bases. The V segment lost 5 bases and the J segment 7 bases; nucleotides outside the gene matches: 11. Germline CDR1 is MNHNS and CDR2 is SASEGT. This CDR3 is 14 amino acids long. The CDR3 spells CASSNLAGPGEQYF. As DNA, the CDR3 is TGTGCCAGCAGTAATTTAGCGGGTCCGGGGGAGCAGTACTTC.

This clone was recorded only once. The V gene is TRBV5-1, the J gene TRBJ2-3, with a weak D call TRBD2 (6 bases). The V end lost 4 bases, the J end lost 4 bases, and 13 bases lay between the germline ends. The CDR3 is 14 amino acids. In germline, CDR1 is SGHRS, CDR2 YFSETQ. The CDR3 bases are TGCGCCAGCAGCCTGGGACTTTTTGCAGATACGCAGTATTTT. Translating it yields CASSLGLFADTQYF.

This clone was detected only once. The V and J genes are TRBV7-9 and TRBJ1-4; no definite D call. V was clipped by 7 bases and J by 8 bases, with 11 bases between them. CDR1 is SEHNR and CDR2 is FQNEAQ in the germline V gene (reference sequence). The CDR3 totals 12 residues. CDR3 loop: CASKIPGEKLFF. The CDR3 DNA sequence: TGTGCCAGCAAAATTCCGGGAGAAAAACTGTTTTTT.

There are a few counts of this clone. The chain employs TRBV2 and TRBJ1-4; D is perhaps TRBD1 (6 bases). Germline V lookup: CDR1 SNHLY, CDR2 FYNNEI. V lost 1 base and J lost 8, with 14 bases in between. The CDR3 runs 15 residues. The CDR3 is CASSEVRDIWEKLFF. The CDR3, as DNA: TGTGCCAGCAGTGAAGTGAGGGACATTTGGGAAAAACTGTTTTTT.

This rearrangement joins TRBV5-8 to TRBJ2-7; the D gene is possibly TRBD1 (6 bases). The CDR3 has 13 amino acids. V dropped 5 bases and J dropped 0 bases, with 9 bases sitting between them. Looked up from germline, CDR1 is SGHTS and CDR2 is YDEGEE. CDR3 protein: CASSSDSSYEQYF. The CDR3 nucleotides read TGTGCCAGCAGTTCGGACAGCTCCTACGAGCAGTACTTC.

The chain joins TRBV19 to TRBJ1-2; no clear D gene. The CDR3 has 14 residues. The ends were cut back, 3 bases at V and 0 bases at J, with 8 bases in the middle. CDR1 is LNHDA, CDR2 SQIVND, per germline (reference sequence). The CDR3 DNA sequence: TGTGCCAGTAGTATGTCCGGGGCTAACTATGGCTACACCTTC. Its protein product is CASSMSGANYGYTF.

The V gene is TRBV5-1, the J gene TRBJ2-2; TRBD2 agrees at 13 bases. The CDR3 consists of 18 residues. Per the germline V gene, CDR1 is SGHRS and CDR2 is YFSETQ. With V trimmed by 3 bases and J by 5 bases, 10 bases remained unmatched. The CDR3 sequence is CASSWGLAGKSFTGELFF. The DNA for the CDR3 is TGCGCCAGCAGCTGGGGACTAGCGGGAAAATCGTTTACCGGGGAGCTGTTTTTT.

This clone appeared a single time. The chain joins TRBV5-8 to TRBJ2-1, with 9 bases fitting TRBD1. This CDR3 spans 15 amino acids. Germline loops: CDR1 SGHTS, CDR2 YDEGEE. Unmatched junction bases numbered 8, after V lost 4 bases and J lost 6 bases. The CDR3: CASSPVQGAFNEQFF. The CDR3 DNA sequence: TGTGCCAGCAGCCCAGTACAGGGGGCCTTCAATGAGCAGTTCTTC.

The CDR3: CASKGRGSSSYEQYF. CDR3 nucleotides: TGTGCCAGCAAGGGCAGGGGGAGTAGCTCCTACGAGCAGTACTTC. V gene TRBV6-5 combines with J gene TRBJ2-7; 7 bases are a match to TRBD1. This CDR3 contains 15 residues. V gave up 7 bases and J gave up 0 bases; unmatched junction bases: 9. Germline CDR1 and CDR2: MNHEY and SVGAGI.

Here the CDR3 DNA reads TGCGCCAGCAGCTTGGAACAGGGGGTACCCGGGGCCAACGTCCTGACTTTC. Encoded protein: CASSLEQGVPGANVLTF. The chain carries TRBV5-1 and TRBJ2-6, with TRBD1 matching 8 bases. The V gene's germline CDR1 is SGHRS and CDR2 YFSETQ. The CDR3 is 17 amino acids. V gave up 0 bases and J gave up 4 bases; unmatched junction bases: 6.

V and J are TRBV2 and TRBJ2-5, with 12 bases identical to TRBD2. Germline CDR1 and CDR2: SNHLY and FYNNEI. The V gene end was trimmed by 3 bases and the J gene end by 5 bases; junction bases not matched to a gene: 7. The CDR3 runs 16 residues. As DNA, the CDR3 is TGTGCCAGCAGTGAGACTAGCGGGGGACCGGTGGAGACCCAGTACTTC. This sequence encodes CASSETSGGPVETQYF. The variable domain in full, with the rest retrieved from reference TRBV2 and TRBJ2-5, is EPEVTQTPSHQVTQMGQEVILRCVPISNHLYFYWYRQILGQKVEFLVSFYNNEISEKSEIFDDQFSVERPDGSNFTLKIRSTKLEDSAMYFCASSETSGGPVETQYFGPGTRLLVL.

The chain recombines TRBV7-8 with TRBJ1-5; the match to TRBD1 covers 8 bases. Trimming at V came to 3 bases and at J to 3 bases, leaving 4 bases not matched to a gene. The CDR3 spans 15 residues. Germline CDR1 and CDR2: SGHVS and FQNEAQ. Written as DNA, the CDR3 is TGTGCCAGCAGCTTGCAGGGGGCGCTCAATCAGCCCCAGCATTTT. Encoded protein: CASSLQGALNQPQHF.

This chain links TRBV27 with TRBJ2-1, with 9 bases that match TRBD2. Germline CDR1 MNHEY, CDR2 SMNVEV (reference sequence). The J segment lost 4 bases and the V segment lost 6 bases, leaving 4 bases of the junction unmatched. The CDR3 is made up of 14 amino acids. CDR3 in amino acids: CASRSSGTYNEQFF. The DNA for the CDR3 is TGTGCCAGCAGGTCTAGCGGGACTTACAATGAGCAGTTCTTC.

The chain employs TRBV5-8 and TRBJ1-5; 7 positions agree with TRBD1. V gave up 4 bases and J gave up 5 bases; unmatched junction bases: 9. This CDR3 region has 15 residues. Looked up from germline, CDR1 is SGHTS and CDR2 is YDEGEE. This chain's CDR3 is CASSRQGGSDQPQHF. CDR3 DNA sequence: TGTGCCAGCAGCCGGCAGGGGGGCAGCGATCAGCCCCAGCATTTT.

The chain joins TRBV2 to TRBJ1-5, with D possibly matching TRBD1 (6 bases). CDR1 and CDR2 from the germline V gene are SNHLY and FYNNEI. CDR3 length: 15 residues. Trimming stripped 6 bases from V and 0 bases from J, with 12 bases between. The CDR3 reads CASRRTVHSNQPQHF. The DNA for the CDR3 is TGTGCCAGCAGACGGACAGTCCATAGCAATCAGCCCCAGCATTTT.